In this sample, the clone carrying this TCR beta chain turned up many times. Its antigen is as yet unknown. The TCR beta CDR3 regions underwent amplification using RNA transcripts as the source. A first-round RT-PCR of the TCR CDR3 used the HTBI primer set. TCRdb re-called the multiplex PCR reads with MiXCR, one entry per CDR3 protein. The data contain under 350,000 distinct CDR3 sequences, approximately 15% of them seen just once; the ten biggest clones take up over 45%. This record comes from a study of T cells in Graves' hyperthyroidism and ophthalmopathy. Study-wide points: Most thyroid clonotypes with frequency above 0.001 were detected in blood.

The V and J ends lost 3 bases and 4 bases respectively, with 18 bases between them. CDR1 is MDHEN and CDR2 is SYDVKM in the germline V gene. CDR3 length: 16 amino acids. The study included ophthalmopathy patients with Clinical Activity Score at least 3, NOSPECS grade at least 4 and duration under 3 months. The sequencing sample was made of blood. This TCR was recovered from an older woman with Graves' ophthalmopathy. The gene calls are TRBV28 and TRBJ1-2; D call uncertain. The CDR3 sequence: CASSFYDIGSPYGYTF. The CDR3 DNA sequence: TGTGCCAGCAGTTTCTACGACATCGGCTCTCCCTATGGCTACACCTTC.